The 10 T cell receptor beta chains below all came from one sample that was sequenced in a study of shared clonotypes between healthy human individuals. Profiled with immunoSEQ multiplex PCR; TCRdb holds only in-frame clones, not every one. Of around 500,000 clones in the sample, 70% to 85% were seen once. The sequenced material came from PBMCs. The receptors originated from a woman in her 40s in good health. Some clones in this sample may be carry-over from other donors' samples.

The table lists this clone with a few counts. The V and J genes are TRBV4-1 and TRBJ2-2, with TRBD2 identical over 9 bases. The length of the CDR3 is 15 residues. The V and J ends lost 5 bases and 1 base, in that order; junction bases with no gene match: 2. CDR1 is MGHRA, CDR2 YSYEKL, per germline. CDR3 nucleotides: TGCGCCAGCAGCTGGCGGGAGGGGAACACCGGGGAGCTGTTTTTT. Its protein is CASSWREGNTGELFF.

The CDR3 DNA reads as TGCGCCAGCAGCCAAGCTGCTAGCTCGAGCTCCTACGAGCAGTACTTC. The encoded protein is CASSQAASSSSYEQYF. This chain uses TRBV4-1 with TRBJ2-7; tentatively, D is TRBD2 (5 bases). The CDR3 is 16 amino acids. CDR1 is MGHRA and CDR2 is YSYEKL in the germline V gene. Trimming cost V 1 base and J 0 bases, with 13 bases left between them.

This clone was seen a few times. The chain carries TRBV9 and TRBJ2-1; D tentatively reads TRBD1 or TRBD2 (7 bases each). The germline gives CDR1 SGDLS, CDR2 YYNGEE. The V and J ends lost 4 bases and 5 bases respectively, with 19 bases between them. This CDR3 has 16 residues. The CDR3: CASSLGGRGRNNEQFF. In nucleotides, the CDR3 is TGTGCCAGCAGCCTTGGTGGGAGGGGGCGCAACAATGAGCAGTTCTTC.

The chain uses TRBV15 and TRBJ2-1; 10 positions match TRBD2. The CDR3 has 15 residues. Germline assignment: CDR1 LNHNV and CDR2 YYDKDF (reference sequence). The V gene end was trimmed by 0 bases and the J gene end by 7 bases; junction bases not matched to a gene: 3. The DNA for the CDR3 is TGTGCCACCAGCAGAGAGGGTAGCGGGAGGAATGAGCAGTTCTTC. It translates to CATSREGSGRNEQFF.

The chain recombines TRBV28 with TRBJ2-1, with D unclear. The CDR3 has 14 amino acids. From germline, CDR1 is MDHEN and CDR2 SYDVKM. The ends were cut back, 7 bases at V and 4 bases at J, with 14 bases in the middle. The CDR3 coding sequence is TGTGCCAGCACATTTTCCGGAAGGTACAATGAGCAGTTCTTC. This gives the protein CASTFSGRYNEQFF.

This chain links TRBV9 with TRBJ2-7, with 12 bases identical to TRBD2. This CDR3 is 16 amino acids long. CDR1 SGDLS and CDR2 YYNGEE come from the germline V gene. V gave up 0 bases and J gave up 2 bases; unmatched junction bases: 3. The CDR3 nucleotides read TGTGCCAGCAGCGTAGGGGGACTAGCGGGCACCTACGAGCAGTACTTC. Its translation is CASSVGGLAGTYEQYF.

This rearrangement joins TRBV5-1 to TRBJ1-2, with 12 bases matching TRBD1. There are 13 residues in the CDR3. Germline V lookup: CDR1 SGHRS, CDR2 YFSETQ. The trim removed 4 bases at V and 8 bases at J, leaving 3 bases unmatched. For the CDR3, the DNA is TGCGCCAGCAGCCCGGGACAGGGGGCAGGCTACACCTTC. It encodes CASSPGQGAGYTF.

The table lists this clone with a few counts. The chain recombines TRBV29-1 with TRBJ2-7; TRBD1 is a possible D gene (5 bases). Germline V gene lookup returns CDR1 SQVTM and CDR2 ANQGSEA. Deletions cut 4 bases from V and 3 bases from J, with 13 bases between. The CDR3 loop spans 13 amino acids. CDR3 in amino acids: CSVGYDSFYEQYF. The CDR3 bases are TGCAGCGTTGGCTATGACAGCTTCTACGAGCAGTACTTC.

The CDR3 nucleotides are TGCGCCAGCAGTGAGGCCGTTAGCGGGAGGTCCCGGCAGTTCTTC. This gives the protein CASSEAVSGRSRQFF. The chain carries TRBV10-2 and TRBJ2-1, with 10 nucleotides matching TRBD2. Trimming took 2 bases from V and 12 from J; bases not matched to a gene: 10. From germline, CDR1 is WSHSY and CDR2 SAAADI. This CDR3 comprises 15 residues.

This chain joins TRBV7-6 and TRBJ1-5; a possible D gene is TRBD1 (6 bases). This CDR3 contains 16 residues. Trimming removed 4 bases at V and 3 bases at J, with 16 bases between. Germline values: CDR1 SGHVS, CDR2 FNYEAQ. Here the CDR3 reads CASSSQASGANQPQHF. Here the CDR3 DNA reads TGTGCCAGCAGCTCACAGGCTTCAGGGGCCAATCAGCCCCAGCATTTT.